This TCR beta chain was profiled in a study of monozygotic twins with inflammatory bowel disease. Study-level findings and limits: No discrimination was achieved between different T cell subtypes.

One entry per CDR3 protein, without DNA, is what TCRdb gives after re-calling the 5' RACE reads. The sample includes some 450,000 distinct CDR3 sequences. As to this clonotype: Its matching antigen is unknown.

CDR1 and CDR2 (germline): SEHNR, FQNEAQ (reference sequence). CDR3 length: 14 amino acids. Sequenced material: blood. The rearrangement uses TRBV7-9 and TRBJ1-2; no DNA is available, so the TRBD1 call from TCRdb remains unchecked. This receptor was obtained from a human donor with ulcerative colitis or Crohn's disease, or a healthy co-twin of an affected twin (not recorded which). The CDR3 reads CASSLYAGAYGYTF.